Given below is one T cell receptor (beta chain) in context. The antigen remains unidentified. The data originate from a study of T cell responses to AZD1222 COVID-19 vaccine. Study outcomes and limitations: Spike was spanned by vaccine-associated CD4 TCRs, with dominance at 160-218 and 743-854. Unmutated variant regions reportedly attract nearly half of all spike-specific TCRs. All repertoire sampling was performed exclusively after the peak T cell response.

Assay used: immunoSEQ multiplex PCR; TCRdb lists only in-frame clones, some missing. The sample lists roughly 100,000 clones, approximately 88% occurring once. Looked up from germline, CDR1 is LGHDT and CDR2 is YNNKEL (reference sequence). The CDR3 is 14 amino acids. V was cut by 4 bases and J by 2 bases, with 11 bases left in between. The sequence was obtained from an adult in good health. The starting material was peripheral blood, obtained on day 0 of AZD1222 vaccination. J is TRBJ2-5 and V is TRBV3-1 (or the pseudogene TRBV3-2); the D gene is possibly TRBD1 (6 bases). The DNA for the CDR3 is TGTGCCAGCAGCCCCGACAGGCAACAAGAGACCCAGTACTTC. This translates into CASSPDRQQETQYF.